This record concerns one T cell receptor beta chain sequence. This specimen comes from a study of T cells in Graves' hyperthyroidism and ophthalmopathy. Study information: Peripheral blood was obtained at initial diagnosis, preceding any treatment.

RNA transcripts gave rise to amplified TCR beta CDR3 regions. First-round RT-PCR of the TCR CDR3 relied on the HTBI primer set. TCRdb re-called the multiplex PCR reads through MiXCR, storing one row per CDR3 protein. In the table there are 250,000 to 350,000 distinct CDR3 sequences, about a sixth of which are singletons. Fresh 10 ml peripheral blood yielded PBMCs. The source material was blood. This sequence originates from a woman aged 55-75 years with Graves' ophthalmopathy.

In DNA form, the CDR3 reads TGTGCCAGCAGCAACGGACAGGGCCCTGCAACTAATGAAAAACTGTTTTTT. Protein product: CASSNGQGPATNEKLFF. This rearrangement joins TRBV6-1 to TRBJ1-4; 8 bases are a match to TRBD1. The V gene end was trimmed by 6 bases and the J gene end by 0 bases; junction bases not matched to a gene: 9. CDR1 is MNHNS and CDR2 is SASEGT in the germline V gene. The CDR3 sequence is 17 residues long.